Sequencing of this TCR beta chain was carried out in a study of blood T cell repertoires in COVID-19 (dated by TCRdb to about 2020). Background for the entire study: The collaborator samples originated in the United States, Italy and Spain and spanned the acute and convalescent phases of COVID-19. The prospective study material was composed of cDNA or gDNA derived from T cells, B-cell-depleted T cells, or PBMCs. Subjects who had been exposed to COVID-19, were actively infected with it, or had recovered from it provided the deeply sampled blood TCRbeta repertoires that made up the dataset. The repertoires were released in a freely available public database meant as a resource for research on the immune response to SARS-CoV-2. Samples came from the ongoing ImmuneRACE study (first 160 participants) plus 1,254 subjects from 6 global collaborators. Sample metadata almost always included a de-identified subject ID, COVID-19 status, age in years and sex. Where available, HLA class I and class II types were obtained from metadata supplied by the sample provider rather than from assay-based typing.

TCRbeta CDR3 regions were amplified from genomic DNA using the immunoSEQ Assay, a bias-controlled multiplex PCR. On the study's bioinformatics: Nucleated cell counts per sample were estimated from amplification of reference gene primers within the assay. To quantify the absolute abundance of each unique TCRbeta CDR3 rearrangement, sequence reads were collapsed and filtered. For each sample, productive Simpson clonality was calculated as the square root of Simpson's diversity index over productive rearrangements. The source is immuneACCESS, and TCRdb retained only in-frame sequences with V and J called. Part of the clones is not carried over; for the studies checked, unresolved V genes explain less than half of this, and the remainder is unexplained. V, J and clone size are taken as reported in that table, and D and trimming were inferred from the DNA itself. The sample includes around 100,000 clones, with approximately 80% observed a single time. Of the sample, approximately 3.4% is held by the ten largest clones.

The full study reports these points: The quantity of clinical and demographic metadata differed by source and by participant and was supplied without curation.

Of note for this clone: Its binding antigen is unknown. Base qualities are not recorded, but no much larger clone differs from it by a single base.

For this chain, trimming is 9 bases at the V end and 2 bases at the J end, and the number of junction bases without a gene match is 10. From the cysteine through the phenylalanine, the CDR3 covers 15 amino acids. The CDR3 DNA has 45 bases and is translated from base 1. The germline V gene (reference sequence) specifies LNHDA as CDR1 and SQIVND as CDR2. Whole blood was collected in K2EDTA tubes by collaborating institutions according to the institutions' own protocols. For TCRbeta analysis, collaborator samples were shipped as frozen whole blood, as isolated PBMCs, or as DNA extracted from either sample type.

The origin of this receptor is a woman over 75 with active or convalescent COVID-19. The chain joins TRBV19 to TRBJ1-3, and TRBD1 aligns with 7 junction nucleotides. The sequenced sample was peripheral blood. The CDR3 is CASHPDRSAGNTIYF. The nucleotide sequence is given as TGTGCCAGCCACCCGGACAGGTCGGCTGGAAACACCATATATTTT. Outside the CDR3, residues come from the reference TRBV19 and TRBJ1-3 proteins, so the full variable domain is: DGGITQSPKYLFRKEGQNVTLSCEQNLNHDAMYWYRQDPGQGLRLIYYSQIVNDFQKGDIAEGYSVSREKKESFPLTVTSAQKNPTAFYLCASHPDRSAGNTIYFGEGSWLTVV.